These 12 T cell receptor beta chains were sequenced from one sample in a study of shared clonotypes between healthy human individuals (dated by TCRdb to the early 2020s). CD8 naive samples were CD45RO-negative cells positively selected for CCR7, giving a CD45RA+CCR7+ population that excluded TemRA cells. Receptor amplification or capture employed the immunoSEQ multiplex PCR assay. Imported from immuneACCESS, the table was reduced by TCRdb to in-frame sequences with V and J called. These copies leave out some clones; in studies compared against another copy, an unresolved V gene accounts for under half, and the cause of the remainder is not known. Recorded for this sample are more than 2 million clones; 93% of them occurred a single time. The ten largest account for approximately 1.7% of the sample. The material sequenced was naive CD8+ T cells from PBMCs. Reading the label with the study, this specimen's cell subset or site is: CD45RA+CCR7+. These receptors came from a young man in good health. Some clones in this sample may be carry-over from other donors' samples.

The chain uses TRBV6-1 and TRBJ1-2; TRBD1 might be the D (6 bases). Trimming stripped 8 bases from V and 2 bases from J, with 15 bases between. The CDR3 spans 14 residues. The germline gives CDR1 MNHNS, CDR2 SASEGT. CDR3 nucleotide sequence: TGTGCCAGCGGAACAGGGTTCGGAAACTATGGCTACACCTTC. This sequence encodes CASGTGFGNYGYTF.

The V call is TRBV27, the J call TRBJ1-1; D not resolved. This CDR3 contains 15 residues. CDR1 is MNHEY, CDR2 SMNVEV, per germline (reference sequence). The V gene lost 2 bases and the J gene lost 4 bases, with 14 bases spanning the gap. For the CDR3, the DNA is TGTGCCAGCAGTTTACGTGGTGCCAGGACCACTGAAGCTTTCTTT. Translated: CASSLRGARTTEAFF.

The chain recombines TRBV11-2 with TRBJ2-5, with D possibly TRBD2 on 6 matching bases. The CDR3 consists of 14 residues. Germline V gene lookup returns CDR1 SGHAT and CDR2 FQNNGV. The V end lost 5 bases, the J end lost 7 bases, and 17 bases lay between the germline ends. The CDR3 DNA is TGTGCCAGCAGCCTCGGACTAATCGACCGGACCCAGTACTTC. It is translated as CASSLGLIDRTQYF.

Only one count was recorded for this clone. The rearrangement links TRBV6-5 to TRBJ2-2; weak D call: TRBD1 (6 bases). The CDR3 has 14 amino acids. Trimming took off 2 bases at V and 7 bases at J, with 11 bases between the two ends. Germline values: CDR1 MNHEY, CDR2 SVGAGI. As DNA, the CDR3 is TGTGCCAGCAGTTACACTACAGGGTTCGGGGAGCTGTTTTTT. Protein sequence: CASSYTTGFGELFF.

J is TRBJ1-3 and V is TRBV29-1, with unresolved D. V was pared by 2 bases and J by 0 bases, with 17 bases between. The CDR3 consists of 17 residues. Germline V gene data show CDR1 as SQVTM and CDR2 as ANQGSEA. The CDR3 loop is CSVESSPPILSGNTIYF. CDR3 bases: TGCAGCGTTGAATCGTCCCCCCCTATCCTCTCTGGAAACACCATATATTTT.

This clone came up a few times. The gene calls are TRBV7-8 and TRBJ1-5; D uncertain. The germline V and J ends were trimmed by 2 bases and 6 bases, with 5 bases remaining between them. The CDR3 is 12 residues long. CDR1 and CDR2 (germline): SGHVS, FQNEAQ. CDR3 DNA: TGTGCCAGCAGCTTACCAGCTCAGCCCCAGCATTTT. Protein product: CASSLPAQPQHF.

V usage is TRBV7-5 and J usage is TRBJ1-5. TRBV7-5 is given as a pseudogene. CDR3 length: 12 residues. The CDR3 reads CARPEGKQPQHF. The CDR3 nucleotides are TGTGCCAGGCCGGAGGGGAAGCAGCCCCAGCATTTT.

The V gene is TRBV29-1, the J gene TRBJ1-1; D call uncertain. Per germline, CDR1 SQVTM and CDR2 ANQGSEA. This CDR3 comprises 12 residues. Trimming stripped 7 bases from V and 1 base from J, with 10 bases between. CDR3 nucleotides: TGCAGCGCCCTGGACGGGAACACTGAAGCTTTCTTT. Protein sequence: CSALDGNTEAFF.

About this clone itself: Other DNA variants within this sample encode the same CDR3. The V gene is TRBV27, the J gene TRBJ2-7, with 9 bases that match TRBD1. CDR1 MNHEY and CDR2 SMNVEV come from the germline V gene (reference sequence). V shed 5 bases, J shed 0 bases, and the junction held 5 bases outside the gene matches. CDR3 size: 15 residues. CDR3 sequence reads: CASSPGTGSSYEQYF. CDR3 nucleotides: TGTGCCAGCAGTCCCGGGACAGGGAGCTCCTACGAGCAGTACTTC.

This clone is a singleton in its sample. The genes are TRBV6-1 and TRBJ1-4, with 9 nucleotides matching TRBD1. This CDR3 spans 18 amino acids. Losses at the gene ends were 2 bases for V and 8 bases for J; bases not matched to a gene: 15. The germline CDR1 and CDR2 sequences are MNHNS and SASEGT. CDR3 nucleotides: TGTGCCAGCAGTGAACCGGGACAGGGATTTGATGTCCGGGAAAAACTGTTTTTT. The encoded protein is CASSEPGQGFDVREKLFF.

The chain has TRBV11-2 and TRBJ1-4; TRBD1 matches 9 bases. Germline V lookup: CDR1 SGHAT, CDR2 FQNNGV. The CDR3 contains 17 residues. J lost 5 bases, V lost 5 bases, and 12 bases had no gene match. CDR3 sequence (DNA): TGTGCCAGCAGCCTATGGACAGGGGCGTCTATCAATGAAAAACTGTTTTTT. Translation gives CASSLWTGASINEKLFF. The full variable domain, in which reference TRBV11-2 and TRBJ1-4 provide the parts outside the CDR3, is EAGVAQSPRYKIIEKRQSVAFWCNPISGHATLYWYQQILGQGPKLLIQFQNNGVVDDSQLPKDRFSAERLKGVDSTLKIQPAKLEDSAVYLCASSLWTGASINEKLFFGSGTQLSVL.

The chain couples TRBV7-2 to TRBJ2-2, with 8 bases that match TRBD1. This CDR3 region has 16 residues. V lost 5 bases to trimming and J lost 1 base; unmatched junction nucleotides: 6. CDR1 SGHTA and CDR2 FQGNSA come from the germline V gene. CDR3 sequence reads: CASSTRTGKNTGELFF. CDR3 sequence (DNA): TGTGCCAGCAGCACCAGGACAGGGAAGAACACCGGGGAGCTGTTTTTT.